Below, 21 T cell receptor beta chains from the same sample are listed, as sequenced in a study of T cells in narcolepsy. TCRdb keeps only in-frame clones here, not all; method: immunoSEQ multiplex PCR. The sample includes about 33,000 clones, 90% of them seen just once. Specimen: CD45RA- memory CD4+ T cells from PBMCs. The receptor source for this set is a human donor with narcolepsy.

V gene TRBV14 combines with J gene TRBJ1-6, with TRBD1 matching over 7 bases. With 3 bases clipped from V and 10 bases from J, the junction kept 6 bases outside the gene matches. The CDR3 extends over 14 amino acids. Germline CDR1 is SGHDN and CDR2 is FVKESK. DNA for the CDR3: TGTGCCAGCAGCCAGGGACAGTTAGCCTCACCCCTCCACTTT. It encodes CASSQGQLASPLHF.

A single count supports this clone. This CDR3 reads CASSLLPVTNEQFF. DNA for the CDR3: TGCGCCAGCAGCTTGCTGCCCGTCACCAATGAGCAGTTCTTC. The chain links TRBV5-1 to TRBJ2-1; D remains ambiguous. CDR1 and CDR2 (germline): SGHRS, YFSETQ. V dropped 1 base and J dropped 6 bases, with 11 bases sitting between them. This CDR3 is 14 amino acids long.

The CDR3 sequence: CASSRAGTSTDTQYF. DNA of the CDR3: TGTGCCAGCAGCCGGGCGGGGACTAGCACAGATACGCAGTATTTT. This rearrangement joins TRBV2 to TRBJ2-3; tentatively, D is TRBD2 (6 bases). The length of the CDR3 is 15 residues. V lost 6 bases and J 0 bases, leaving 13 bases between the germline ends. Germline CDR1 and CDR2: SNHLY and FYNNEI.

This rearrangement joins TRBV11-2 to TRBJ2-5; unclear D gene. The DNA end is a closer match to TRBJ2-7, so the J assignment may be wrong. Germline V gene data show CDR1 as SGHAT and CDR2 as FQNNGV. The CDR3 spans 14 residues. CDR3 sequence (DNA): TGTGCCAGCAGCTTATCCCCTACCAGTTACGAGCAGTACTTC. Its translation is CASSLSPTSYEQYF.

The chain joins TRBV6-1 to TRBJ2-7; 7 bases are a match to TRBD2. The J segment lost 4 bases and the V segment lost 5 bases, leaving 5 bases of the junction unmatched. CDR1 MNHNS and CDR2 SASEGT come from the germline V gene. The CDR3 contains 13 residues. The CDR3 DNA is TGTGCCAGCAGTCCGGGACTAAAGTACGAGCAGTACTTC. Protein sequence: CASSPGLKYEQYF.

The V call is TRBV5-6, the J call TRBJ1-3; no firm D call. Trimming pared 1 base from V and 0 bases from J, leaving 8 bases between. The CDR3 has 15 amino acids. Germline V CDR1 and CDR2: SGHDT, YYEEEE. The CDR3 DNA follows: TGTGCCAGCAGCTTGCAAACGTTCTCTGGAAACACCATATATTTT. Translation gives CASSLQTFSGNTIYF.

The chain recombines TRBV5-1 with TRBJ2-1; possible D gene TRBD2, 7 bases. Germline V gene sequence: CDR1 SGHRS, CDR2 YFSETQ. V was shortened by 0 bases and J by 7 bases, with 20 bases between the two germline ends. This CDR3 is built from 17 residues. CDR3 residues: CASSLEYGGGQGNEQFF. DNA for the CDR3: TGCGCCAGCAGCTTGGAATACGGCGGGGGCCAAGGGAATGAGCAGTTCTTC.

The genes are TRBV5-4 and TRBJ2-2; tentative D call: TRBD1 (6 bases). V lost 0 bases to trimming and J lost 0 bases, with 9 bases between them. Germline CDR1 and CDR2: SGHNT and YYREEE (reference sequence). This CDR3 has 16 residues. The CDR3 sequence: CASSLEQGPNTGELFF. In DNA form, the CDR3 reads TGTGCCAGCAGCTTGGAACAGGGTCCGAACACCGGGGAGCTGTTTTTT.

This chain joins TRBV30 and TRBJ1-2, with no clear D. Germline V gene data show CDR1 as GTSNPN and CDR2 as SVGIG (reference sequence). CDR3 length: 11 residues. The V gene lost 8 bases and the J gene lost 7 bases, with 14 bases spanning the gap. This CDR3 reads CAGSRWGGYTF. The CDR3 region has the DNA TGTGCCGGATCTCGGTGGGGTGGCTACACCTTC.

The chain links TRBV2 to TRBJ2-1; D uncertain. The CDR3 runs to 13 residues. The V gene lost 7 bases and the J gene lost 6 bases, with 13 bases spanning the gap. Germline lookup yields CDR1 SNHLY and CDR2 FYNNEI. The CDR3 DNA follows: TGTGCCAGCAAGAGGTATAACCTCAATGAGCAGTTCTTC. Amino acids: CASKRYNLNEQFF.

In its sample, this clone was seen once. The chain joins TRBV10-3 to TRBJ2-5, with 8 positions matching TRBD1. V lost 3 bases, J lost 5 bases, and 8 bases stayed unmatched. The germline CDR1 and CDR2 sequences are ENHRY and SYGVKD. The CDR3 is 15 residues long. CDR3 DNA: TGTGCCATCAGTGACCCGGGACAGGACCTGGAGACCCAGTACTTC. It specifies CAISDPGQDLETQYF.

V usage is TRBV10-3 and J usage is TRBJ1-6, with 8 nucleotides matching TRBD1. The CDR3 runs 16 residues. V lost 1 base and J lost 9; bases outside the gene matches: 8. In germline, CDR1 is ENHRY, CDR2 SYGVKD. The CDR3 region has the DNA TGTGCCATCAGTGAGTTTCTAACAGGGGGAACTTCACCCCTCCACTTT. Amino acid sequence: CAISEFLTGGTSPLHF.

This chain uses TRBV18 with TRBJ1-5; D is perhaps TRBD1 (6 bases). V lost 4 bases and J 9 bases, leaving 10 bases between the germline ends. Germline CDR1 is KGHSH and CDR2 is LQKENI. The CDR3 is 12 residues long. CDR3 residues: CASSQGVGPQHF. CDR3 nucleotides: TGTGCCAGCTCACAGGGGGTCGGGCCCCAGCATTTT.

This clone occurred a few times. The chain links TRBV2 to TRBJ2-1; TRBD2 aligns across 11 bases. Trimming cost V 5 bases and J 3 bases; bases outside gene matches: 3. Germline lookup yields CDR1 SNHLY and CDR2 FYNNEI. This CDR3 spans 15 amino acids. CDR3 in amino acids: CASSPLAGGYNEQFF. As DNA, the CDR3 is TGTGCCAGCAGTCCCCTAGCGGGGGGCTACAATGAGCAGTTCTTC.

The V call is TRBV7-9, the J call TRBJ2-5; 11 nucleotides agree with TRBD2. Per germline, CDR1 SEHNR and CDR2 FQNEAQ (reference sequence). With V trimmed by 7 bases and J by 3 bases, 7 bases remained unmatched. This CDR3 region has 15 residues. The CDR3 sequence is CASKKGTSGEETQYF. Here the CDR3 DNA reads TGTGCCAGCAAAAAAGGGACTAGCGGAGAAGAGACCCAGTACTTC.

This chain connects TRBV11-2 to TRBJ2-1; TRBD2 aligns across 7 bases. The length of the CDR3 is 14 residues. J gave up 3 bases and V 4 bases, and 3 bases lay outside the gene matches. CDR1 is SGHAT, CDR2 FQNNGV, per germline. The DNA of the CDR3 is TGTGCCAGCAGCTCCTGGACTAGCTACAATGAGCAGTTCTTC. Translated: CASSSWTSYNEQFF.

The chain joins TRBV10-1 to TRBJ2-5; D ambiguous. With the DNA end fitting TRBJ2-7 better, the J assignment may be wrong. This CDR3 has 11 residues. Germline assignment: CDR1 WNHNN and CDR2 SYGVQD (reference sequence). The CDR3 nucleotides are TGCGCCAGCAGTTTTGGGCTCGAGCAGTACTTC. Encoded protein: CASSFGLEQYF.

This rearrangement joins TRBV28 to TRBJ2-5; 9 positions agree with TRBD2. The CDR3 loop spans 15 amino acids. V lost 6 bases, J lost 5 bases, and 10 bases stayed unmatched. CDR1 is MDHEN and CDR2 is SYDVKM in the germline V gene. The CDR3 loop reads CASSPILAGRETQYF. CDR3 bases: TGTGCCAGCAGCCCGATTCTAGCGGGGAGGGAGACCCAGTACTTC.

This chain connects TRBV28 to TRBJ1-5; D is unclear. Deletions cut 2 bases from V and 7 bases from J, with 15 bases between. The CDR3 runs 15 residues. Germline assignment: CDR1 MDHEN and CDR2 SYDVKM. The CDR3 DNA follows: TGTGCCAGCAGTTTAGGTCTGCGGATTTACCAGCCCCAGCATTTT. Protein sequence: CASSLGLRIYQPQHF.

This chain links TRBV2 with TRBJ2-6; D call uncertain. Germline loops: CDR1 SNHLY, CDR2 FYNNEI. The CDR3 runs to 12 residues. The V end lost 1 base, the J end lost 10 bases, and 5 bases lay between the germline ends. CDR3 loop: CASSEEVNVLTF. CDR3 nucleotide sequence: TGTGCCAGCAGTGAAGAGGTAAACGTCCTGACTTTC.

V gene TRBV4-3 combines with J gene TRBJ2-2; D is unresolved. The V gene lost 1 base and the J gene lost 12 bases, with 9 bases spanning the gap. The germline V gene has CDR1 LGHNA and CDR2 YSLEER. The CDR3 spans 12 residues. The CDR3 nucleotides are TGCGCCAGCAGCCAAGTCCTTGGCCAGCTGTTTTTT. Protein product: CASSQVLGQLFF.